What follows describes a single TCR beta chain. Measured with immunoSEQ multiplex PCR; TCRdb has only the in-frame clones, and not every one. The sample carries under 70,000 clones, about 89% recorded once. This sample is part of a study of technical replicates of blood from a handful of donors. CDR1 is SGHRS, CDR2 YFSETQ, per germline. The CDR3 consists of 15 residues. The V gene lost 0 bases and the J gene lost 0 bases, with 7 bases spanning the gap. This chain uses TRBV5-1 with TRBJ2-1, with D possibly matching TRBD1 (5 bases). Sequencing was performed on PBMCs. The TCR originated in a human donor in good health. Some clones in this sample may be carry-over from other donors' samples. In DNA form, the CDR3 reads TGCGCCAGCAGCTTGGCAGGGATCTCCTACAATGAGCAGTTCTTC. It encodes CASSLAGISYNEQFF.